This TCR beta chain was recovered during a study of OX40 agonist ivuxolimab in advanced cancers. About the study: Ivuxolimab, an antibody that agonizes OX40 (CD134), was administered to the patients. Dose-escalation cases comprised hepatocellular carcinoma, melanoma, renal cell or head and neck cancer.

Sequencing used immunoSEQ multiplex PCR; TCRdb keeps in-frame clones, though not all of them. The data hold tens of thousands of clones, with over 70% observed a single time. V was pared by 0 bases and J by 3 bases, with 6 bases between. The CDR3 loop spans 14 amino acids. Germline lookup yields CDR1 MNHNY and CDR2 SVGAGI (reference sequence). The sample in question was CD4+ or CD8+ T cells sorted from blood, obtained in a trial of the OX40 agonist ivuxolimab. The TCR sequence derives from an adult with an advanced solid tumor such as melanoma, head and neck, liver or kidney cancer. This chain uses TRBV6-6 with TRBJ2-1; weak D call: TRBD2 (6 bases). DNA of the CDR3: TGTGCCAGCAGTTACTCCGGGGGCTACAATGAGCAGTTCTTC. Its translation is CASSYSGGYNEQFF.